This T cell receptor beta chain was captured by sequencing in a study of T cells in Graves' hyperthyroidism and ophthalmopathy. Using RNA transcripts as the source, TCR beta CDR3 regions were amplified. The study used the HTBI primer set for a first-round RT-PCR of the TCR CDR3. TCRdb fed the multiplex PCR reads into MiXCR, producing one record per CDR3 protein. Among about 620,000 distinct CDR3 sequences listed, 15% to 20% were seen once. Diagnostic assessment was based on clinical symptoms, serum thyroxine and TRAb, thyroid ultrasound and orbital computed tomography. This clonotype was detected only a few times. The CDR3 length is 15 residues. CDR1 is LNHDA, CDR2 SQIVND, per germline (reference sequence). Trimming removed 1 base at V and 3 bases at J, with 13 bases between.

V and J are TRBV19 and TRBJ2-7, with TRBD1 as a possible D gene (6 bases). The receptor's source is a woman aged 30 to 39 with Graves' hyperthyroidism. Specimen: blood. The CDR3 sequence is CASSIGGQTYYEQYF. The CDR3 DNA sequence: TGTGCCAGTAGTATAGGGGGACAAACCTACTACGAGCAGTACTTC.